The sample holds a few counts of the clone carrying this T cell receptor beta chain. These data originate in a study of blood T cell repertoires in COVID-19. Germline CDR1 SGHRS, CDR2 YFSETQ. CDR3 length: 12 amino acids. V lost 0 bases and J 7 bases, leaving 4 bases between the germline ends. Data came from immunoSEQ multiplex PCR; TCRdb stores just in-frame clones and leaves some out. The table has a few hundred thousand clones, about 87% seen once. The recovered donors of Cohort 3 showed two negative PCRs, clearance, or symptom resolution. This clonotype was obtained from a man under 40 who had recovered from COVID-19. The chain carries TRBV5-1 and TRBJ2-2, with D unclear. The sample comprised PBMCs or T cells enriched from blood (not recorded which). The CDR3 bases are TGCGCCAGCAGCTTGGGTCGCGGGGAGCTGTTTTTT. Translated: CASSLGRGELFF.